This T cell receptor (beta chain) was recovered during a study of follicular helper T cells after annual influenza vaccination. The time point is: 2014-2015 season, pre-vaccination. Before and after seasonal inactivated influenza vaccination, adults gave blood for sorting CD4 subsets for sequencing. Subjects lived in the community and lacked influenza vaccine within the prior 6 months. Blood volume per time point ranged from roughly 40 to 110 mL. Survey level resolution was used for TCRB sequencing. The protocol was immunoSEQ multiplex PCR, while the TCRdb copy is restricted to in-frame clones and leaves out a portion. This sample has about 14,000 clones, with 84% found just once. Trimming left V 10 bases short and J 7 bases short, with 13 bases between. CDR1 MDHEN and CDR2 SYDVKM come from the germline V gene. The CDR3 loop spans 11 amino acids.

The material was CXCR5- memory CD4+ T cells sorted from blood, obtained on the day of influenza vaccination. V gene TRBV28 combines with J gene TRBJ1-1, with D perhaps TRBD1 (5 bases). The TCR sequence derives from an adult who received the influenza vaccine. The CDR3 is CAIRGAGEAFF. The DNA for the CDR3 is TGTGCCATCCGGGGCGCGGGTGAAGCTTTCTTT.